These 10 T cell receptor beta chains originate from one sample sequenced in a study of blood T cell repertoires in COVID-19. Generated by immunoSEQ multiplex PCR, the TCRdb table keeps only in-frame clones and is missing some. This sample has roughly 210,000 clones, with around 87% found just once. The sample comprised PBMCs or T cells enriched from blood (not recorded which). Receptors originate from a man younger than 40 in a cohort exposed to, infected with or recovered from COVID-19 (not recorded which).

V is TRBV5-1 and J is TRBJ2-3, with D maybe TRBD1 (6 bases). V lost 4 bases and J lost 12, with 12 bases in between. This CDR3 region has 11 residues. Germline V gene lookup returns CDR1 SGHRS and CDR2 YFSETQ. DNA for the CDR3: TGCGCCAGCAGCCACCGGGACAACCAGTATTTT. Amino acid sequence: CASSHRDNQYF.

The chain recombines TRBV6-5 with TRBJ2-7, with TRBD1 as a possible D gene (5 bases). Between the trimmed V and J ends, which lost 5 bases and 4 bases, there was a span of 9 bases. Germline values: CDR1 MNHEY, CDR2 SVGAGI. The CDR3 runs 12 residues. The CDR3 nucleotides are TGTGCCAGCAGTCATACAGGTTACGAGCAGTACTTC. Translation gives CASSHTGYEQYF.

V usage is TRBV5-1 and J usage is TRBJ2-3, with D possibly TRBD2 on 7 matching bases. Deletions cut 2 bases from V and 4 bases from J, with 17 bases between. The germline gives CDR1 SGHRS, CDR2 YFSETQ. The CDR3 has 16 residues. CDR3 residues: CASSLFGTGGADTQYF. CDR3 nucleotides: TGCGCCAGCAGCTTATTCGGGACGGGGGGCGCAGATACGCAGTATTTT.

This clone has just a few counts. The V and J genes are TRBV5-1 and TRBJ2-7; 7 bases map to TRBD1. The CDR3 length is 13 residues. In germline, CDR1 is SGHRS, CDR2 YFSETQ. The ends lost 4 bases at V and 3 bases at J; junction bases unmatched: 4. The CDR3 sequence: CASSKGQIYEQYF. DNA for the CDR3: TGCGCCAGCAGCAAGGGACAGATCTACGAGCAGTACTTC.

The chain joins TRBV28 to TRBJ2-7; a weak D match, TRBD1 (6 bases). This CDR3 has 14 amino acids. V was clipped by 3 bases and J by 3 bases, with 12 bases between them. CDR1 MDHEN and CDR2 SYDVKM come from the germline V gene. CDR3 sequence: CASSFDRFGYEQYF. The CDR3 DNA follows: TGTGCCAGCAGTTTCGACAGGTTCGGCTACGAGCAGTACTTC.

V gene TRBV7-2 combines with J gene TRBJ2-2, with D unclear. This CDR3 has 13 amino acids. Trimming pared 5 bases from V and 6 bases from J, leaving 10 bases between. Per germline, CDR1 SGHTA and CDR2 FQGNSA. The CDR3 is CASSPRVAGELFF. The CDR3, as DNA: TGTGCCAGCAGCCCCCGGGTCGCCGGGGAGCTGTTTTTT.

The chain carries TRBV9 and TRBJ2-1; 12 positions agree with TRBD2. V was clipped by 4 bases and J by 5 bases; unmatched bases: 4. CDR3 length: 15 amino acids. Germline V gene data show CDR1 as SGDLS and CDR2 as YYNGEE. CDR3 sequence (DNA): TGTGCCAGCAGCATACGGACTAGCGGGAACAATGAGCAGTTCTTC. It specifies CASSIRTSGNNEQFF.

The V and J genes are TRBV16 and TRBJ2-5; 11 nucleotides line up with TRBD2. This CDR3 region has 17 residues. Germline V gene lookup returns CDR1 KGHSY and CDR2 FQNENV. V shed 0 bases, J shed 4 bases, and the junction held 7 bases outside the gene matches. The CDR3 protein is CASSQSWLAGGGETQYF. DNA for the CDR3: TGTGCCAGCAGCCAATCATGGTTAGCGGGAGGGGGAGAGACCCAGTACTTC.

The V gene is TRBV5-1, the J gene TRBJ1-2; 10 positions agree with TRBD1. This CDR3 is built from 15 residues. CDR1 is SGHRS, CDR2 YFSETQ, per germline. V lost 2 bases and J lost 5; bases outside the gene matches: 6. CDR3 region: CASSLTTGGGYGYTF. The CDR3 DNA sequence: TGCGCCAGCAGCTTAACGACAGGGGGCGGTTATGGCTACACCTTC.

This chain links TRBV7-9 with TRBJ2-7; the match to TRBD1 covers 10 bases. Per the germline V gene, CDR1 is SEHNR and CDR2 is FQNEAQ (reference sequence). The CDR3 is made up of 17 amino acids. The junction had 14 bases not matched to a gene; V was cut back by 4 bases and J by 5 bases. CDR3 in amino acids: CASSSNPRDRGGHEQYF. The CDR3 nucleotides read TGTGCCAGCAGCTCTAACCCGAGGGACAGGGGCGGGCACGAGCAGTACTTC.